The 18 T cell receptor beta chains below were found in one sample sequenced in a study of T cell responses to AZD1222 COVID-19 vaccine. This table comes from immunoSEQ multiplex PCR, and its TCRdb copy is limited to in-frame clones, with some not included. The sample holds about 81,000 clones, about 90% seen once. Material: peripheral blood, obtained on day 0 of AZD1222 vaccination. These receptors were collected from an adult in good health.

Comments on this clone: This sample includes further DNA sequences coding for the same CDR3. The chain combines TRBV11-2 with TRBJ1-1; D is ambiguous. The CDR3 spans 12 residues. From germline, CDR1 is SGHAT and CDR2 FQNNGV. Trimming took off 1 base at V and 4 bases at J, with 4 bases between the two ends. The CDR3 DNA is TGTGCCAGCAGCTTAGGATTCACTGAAGCTTTCTTT. This sequence encodes CASSLGFTEAFF.

This rearrangement joins TRBV28 to TRBJ1-2; no definite D call. V lost 2 bases and J 4 bases, leaving 5 bases between the germline ends. Germline assignment: CDR1 MDHEN and CDR2 SYDVKM. This CDR3 region has 12 residues. The CDR3 region is CASSLDGYGYTF. DNA for the CDR3: TGTGCCAGCAGTTTAGACGGCTATGGCTACACCTTC.

This chain links TRBV27 with TRBJ2-5, with D possibly called TRBD1 or TRBD2 (5 bases each). The germline V gene encodes CDR1 MNHEY and CDR2 SMNVEV (reference sequence). Trimming took 0 bases from V and 7 from J, leaving 18 bases between them. There are 16 residues in the CDR3. The DNA of the CDR3 is TGTGCCAGCAGTTTATCTGGGGACCCCTTCCCAGGGACCCAGTACTTC. This encodes CASSLSGDPFPGTQYF.

The chain links TRBV10-3 to TRBJ2-7; 15 bases map to TRBD2. Germline CDR1 and CDR2: ENHRY and SYGVKD. J was trimmed by 4 bases and V by 7 bases; bases with no gene match: 2. This CDR3 spans 14 amino acids. CDR3 sequence reads: CAINGLAGGYEQYF. CDR3 DNA sequence: TGTGCCATCAACGGACTAGCGGGAGGGTACGAGCAGTACTTC.

This chain links TRBV18 with TRBJ2-5; D unresolved. CDR1 and CDR2 (germline): KGHSH, LQKENI. V was pared by 4 bases and J by 1 base, with 7 bases between. The CDR3 extends over 13 amino acids. This chain's CDR3 is CASSLESQETQYF. The CDR3 DNA reads as TGTGCCAGCTCACTAGAGAGCCAAGAGACCCAGTACTTC.

This clone was picked up one time. The DNA for the CDR3 is TGTGCCAGCAGTCTGGGCAGTTTAGACGAGCAGTACTTC. The encoded protein is CASSLGSLDEQYF. This chain links TRBV7-9 with TRBJ2-7, with D unresolved. The germline gives CDR1 SEHNR, CDR2 FQNEAQ (reference sequence). The V gene lost 6 bases and the J gene lost 5 bases, with 14 bases spanning the gap. The CDR3 runs 13 residues.

This clone has more than one count but fewer than ten. The chain uses TRBV28 and TRBJ1-3; perhaps TRBD1 as D (5 bases). CDR1 is MDHEN, CDR2 SYDVKM, per germline. V lost 7 bases and J 2 bases, leaving 6 bases between the germline ends. This CDR3 spans 12 amino acids. The CDR3, as DNA: TGTGCCAGCAAGGGGACTGGAAACACCATATATTTT. It codes for CASKGTGNTIYF.

This chain connects TRBV27 to TRBJ1-2, with D tentatively TRBD1 (5 bases). The V and J ends lost 6 bases and 3 bases respectively, with 11 bases between them. The CDR3 consists of 13 residues. Germline CDR1 and CDR2: MNHEY and SMNVEV (reference sequence). CDR3 protein: CASRRDVYYGYTF. CDR3 nucleotide sequence: TGTGCCAGCAGACGGGACGTTTACTATGGCTACACCTTC.

The chain has TRBV5-5 and TRBJ1-6; a possible D gene is TRBD1 (6 bases). CDR1 SGHKS and CDR2 YYEKEE come from the germline V gene (reference sequence). V shed 4 bases and J shed 8 bases, with 16 bases lying between them. The CDR3 loop spans 15 amino acids. In nucleotides, the CDR3 is TGTGCCAGCAGCCCCTCCGGGGGCTCGGATTCACCCCTCCACTTT. The encoded protein is CASSPSGGSDSPLHF.

The chain links TRBV2 to TRBJ2-1; the D gene is possibly TRBD1 (5 bases). There are 13 residues in the CDR3. V lost 1 base to trimming and J lost 12 bases, with 13 bases between them. Germline CDR1 SNHLY, CDR2 FYNNEI. CDR3 bases: TGTGCCAGCAGTGAAGATGGGGCTATGGGGCAGTTCTTC. This encodes CASSEDGAMGQFF.

The V and J genes are TRBV9 and TRBJ1-2; D gene uncertain. The CDR3 is 12 residues long. Germline V gives CDR1 SGDLS, CDR2 YYNGEE. V was pared by 4 bases and J by 6 bases, with 10 bases between. The CDR3 here is CASSLKRDGYTF. CDR3 bases: TGTGCCAGCAGCCTTAAACGGGATGGCTACACCTTC.

This chain connects TRBV7-2 to TRBJ2-2, with D tentatively TRBD1 or TRBD2 (5 bases each). Trimming removed 4 bases from V and 8 bases from J, with 20 bases in between. Germline V lookup: CDR1 SGHTA, CDR2 FQGNSA. This CDR3 is 16 amino acids long. CDR3 coding DNA: TGTGCCAGCAGCTCGACCGGGGAAGGGGTAATAGGGGAGCTGTTTTTT. Encoded protein: CASSSTGEGVIGELFF. Complete variable domain (other parts from reference TRBV7-2 and TRBJ2-2): GAGVSQSPSNKVTEKGKDVELRCDPISGHTALYWYRQSLGQGLEFLIYFQGNSAPDKSGLPSDRFSAERTGGSVSTLTIQRTQQEDSAVYLCASSSTGEGVIGELFFGEGSRLTVL.

The chain uses TRBV10-3 and TRBJ2-7; 10 bases fit TRBD1. CDR1 ENHRY and CDR2 SYGVKD come from the germline V gene. V lost 6 bases, J lost 5 bases, and 7 bases stayed unmatched. The CDR3 contains 14 residues. CDR3 amino acids: CAIRAGTGDNEQYF. CDR3 bases: TGTGCCATCAGGGCCGGGACAGGGGACAACGAGCAGTACTTC.

V gene TRBV3-1 (or the pseudogene TRBV3-2) combines with J gene TRBJ1-4; D unclear. The V end was cut by 5 bases, the J end by 14 bases, with 18 bases between. CDR3 length: 13 amino acids. CDR1 and CDR2 from the germline V gene are LGHDT and YNNKEL (reference sequence). CDR3 residues: CASSSPGREGLFF. In nucleotides, the CDR3 is TGTGCCAGCAGCTCACCTGGGCGGGAAGGTCTGTTTTTT.

V is TRBV5-4 and J is TRBJ2-1; 9 positions agree with TRBD2. The junction had 10 bases not matched to a gene; V was cut back by 4 bases and J by 5 bases. This CDR3 comprises 16 residues. Germline V lookup: CDR1 SGHNT, CDR2 YYREEE (reference sequence). The CDR3 nucleotides are TGTGCCAGCAGCCCCCGGGTTAGCGGGAGAGACAATGAGCAGTTCTTC. Its protein is CASSPRVSGRDNEQFF.

The rearrangement links TRBV6-6 to TRBJ2-1; 8 bases agree with TRBD1. With 3 bases clipped from V and 5 bases from J, the junction kept 6 bases outside the gene matches. The CDR3 extends over 15 amino acids. Per the germline V gene, CDR1 is MNHNY and CDR2 is SVGAGI (reference sequence). The CDR3 is CASSYPGQGHNEQFF. The CDR3 nucleotides read TGTGCCAGCAGTTATCCCGGACAGGGACACAATGAGCAGTTCTTC.

This clone was found many times. V and J are TRBV19 and TRBJ1-1, with D hard to call. V was clipped by 0 bases and J by 2 bases, with 7 bases between them. The CDR3 sequence is 14 residues long. Germline CDR1 reads LNHDA; CDR2 reads SQIVND (reference sequence). CDR3 in amino acids: CASSIDAPNTEAFF. The DNA for the CDR3 is TGTGCCAGTAGTATAGATGCCCCCAACACTGAAGCTTTCTTT.

The chain joins TRBV5-4 to TRBJ1-1; D is uncertain. CDR3 length equals 13 residues. Trimming took off 0 bases at V and 7 bases at J, with 10 bases between the two ends. Germline V gene lookup returns CDR1 SGHNT and CDR2 YYREEE (reference sequence). The CDR3 protein is CASSLGRGLEAFF. The CDR3 DNA follows: TGTGCCAGCAGCTTGGGTAGAGGCCTTGAAGCTTTCTTT.